The entry below describes one T cell receptor (beta chain). Data came from immunoSEQ multiplex PCR; TCRdb stores just in-frame clones and leaves some out. The table includes about 73,000 clones, more than 90% detected once. The data originate from a study of technical replicates of blood from a handful of donors. Germline V gene lookup returns CDR1 SEHNR and CDR2 FQNEAQ (reference sequence). Trimming took 3 bases from V and 3 from J; bases not matched to a gene: 5. CDR3 length: 15 residues. Sequencing input: PBMCs. The sequence was obtained from a human donor in good health. Some clones in this sample may be carry-over from other donors' samples. The chain combines TRBV7-9 with TRBJ1-1, with TRBD1 matching 9 bases. CDR3 coding DNA: TGTGCCAGCAGCTTTACAGGGGGCAGAGACACTGAAGCTTTCTTT. Translating it yields CASSFTGGRDTEAFF.